The 17 T cell receptor beta chains in this list originate from one sample, sequenced in a study of blood T cell repertoires in COVID-19. The data were produced by immunoSEQ multiplex PCR, yet TCRdb's version contains in-frame clones alone and is incomplete. This table holds approximately 300,000 clones, just over 85% found once. What was sequenced was PBMCs or T cells enriched from blood (not recorded which). The receptors here all came from a woman aged 18-30 years who had recovered from COVID-19.

This clone was detected a few times. The chain links TRBV19 to TRBJ1-5, with D possibly matching TRBD1 (6 bases). Germline V CDR1 and CDR2: LNHDA, SQIVND (reference sequence). This CDR3 has 15 amino acids. V dropped 5 bases and J dropped 2 bases, with 13 bases sitting between them. The CDR3 here is CASSPTGSGNQPQHF. The CDR3 DNA reads as TGTGCCAGTAGTCCCACAGGGAGCGGCAATCAGCCCCAGCATTTT.

The chain is built from TRBV19 and TRBJ1-1; D not certain. CDR1 is LNHDA, CDR2 SQIVND, per germline (reference sequence). This CDR3 region has 13 residues. V was clipped by 6 bases and J by 4 bases, with 12 bases between them. CDR3 loop: CASRWRGSTEAFF. The CDR3 nucleotides read TGTGCCAGTAGATGGCGGGGTTCCACTGAAGCTTTCTTT. The full variable domain, rest sourced from reference TRBV19 and TRBJ1-1, is DGGITQSPKYLFRKEGQNVTLSCEQNLNHDAMYWYRQDPGQGLRLIYYSQIVNDFQKGDIAEGYSVSREKKESFPLTVTSAQKNPTAFYLCASRWRGSTEAFFGQGTRLTVV.

This clone has just a few counts. The chain recombines TRBV14 with TRBJ2-2; D is uncertain. The CDR3 has 14 residues. The germline V gene has CDR1 SGHDN and CDR2 FVKESK. V was cut by 0 bases and J by 1 base, with 3 bases left in between. CDR3 sequence (DNA): TGTGCCAGCAGCCAAGACTGGAACACCGGGGAGCTGTTTTTT. Translating it yields CASSQDWNTGELFF.

This clone has only a few counts. This chain uses TRBV9 with TRBJ1-6; 7 nucleotides match TRBD1. This CDR3 is 15 amino acids long. V was clipped by 0 bases and J by 6 bases; unmatched bases: 3. The V gene's germline CDR1 is SGDLS and CDR2 YYNGEE. The CDR3 sequence: CASSVEGQPNSPLHF. CDR3 DNA sequence: TGTGCCAGCAGCGTAGAGGGACAGCCTAATTCACCCCTCCACTTT.

The rearrangement links TRBV5-5 to TRBJ2-4, with 9 bases fitting TRBD2. The length of the CDR3 is 17 residues. J was trimmed by 0 bases and V by 5 bases; bases with no gene match: 9. CDR1 is SGHKS, CDR2 YYEKEE, per germline (reference sequence). The CDR3 protein is CASSFTLAGLAKNIQYF. The CDR3 DNA is TGTGCCAGCAGTTTTACTCTAGCGGGGTTAGCCAAAAACATTCAGTACTTC.

The rearrangement uses TRBV5-6 and TRBJ2-7; a weak D match, TRBD2 (5 bases). CDR3 length equals 13 residues. Germline V gives CDR1 SGHDT, CDR2 YYEEEE. V shed 7 bases and J shed 3 bases, with 14 bases lying between them. CDR3 bases: TGTGCCAGCTCCTCGGACTCATACTACGAGCAGTACTTC. It codes for CASSSDSYYEQYF. Together with reference TRBV5-6 and TRBJ2-7, the CDR3 gives the full variable domain: DAGVTQSPTHLIKTRGQQVTLRCSPKSGHDTVSWYQQALGQGPQFIFQYYEEEERQRGNFPDRFSGHQFPNYSSELNVNALLLGDSALYLCASSSDSYYEQYFGPGTRLTVT.

The chain couples TRBV11-2 to TRBJ2-5; no clear D. The CDR3 has 17 residues. V was cut by 2 bases and J by 1 base, with 17 bases left in between. CDR1 and CDR2 (germline): SGHAT, FQNNGV. This chain's CDR3 is CASSLTTRFSLQETQYF. Written as DNA, the CDR3 is TGTGCCAGCAGCTTAACCACTCGGTTTTCCCTCCAAGAGACCCAGTACTTC.

The chain employs TRBV13 and TRBJ2-4; D possibly corresponds to TRBD1 (5 bases). V was clipped by 4 bases and J by 0 bases, with 10 bases between them. The CDR3 consists of 15 residues. Germline CDR1 reads PRHDT; CDR2 reads FYEKMQ (reference sequence). The CDR3 coding sequence is TGTGCCAGCAGCTCCTACAGGATAGCCAAAAACATTCAGTACTTC. Protein product: CASSSYRIAKNIQYF.

This clone has more than one count but fewer than ten. The CDR3 region has the DNA TGTGCCTGGAGAAGGACAGGGGTTAACGAGCAGTACTTC. Protein: CAWRRTGVNEQYF. The chain combines TRBV30 with TRBJ2-7; 9 positions agree with TRBD1. Germline values: CDR1 GTSNPN, CDR2 SVGIG (reference sequence). The CDR3 has 13 residues. Trimming at V came to 3 bases and at J to 5 bases, leaving 5 bases not matched to a gene.

This clone was seen only a few times. This CDR3 reads CASRGTAYGYTF. CDR3 coding DNA: TGTGCCAGCAGGGGGACAGCTTATGGCTACACCTTC. This chain joins TRBV11-1 and TRBJ1-2, with TRBD1 matching over 7 bases. V lost 6 bases and J lost 5; bases outside the gene matches: 3. Germline CDR1 and CDR2: SGHAT and FQDESV (reference sequence). This CDR3 spans 12 amino acids.

The gene calls are TRBV6-5 and TRBJ1-5; D is uncertain. This CDR3 is built from 15 residues. Germline CDR1 is MNHEY and CDR2 is SVGAGI. The V end lost 0 bases, the J end lost 4 bases, and 10 bases lay between the germline ends. Here the CDR3 reads CASSYSTELNQPQHF. The CDR3 nucleotides read TGTGCCAGCAGTTACTCGACGGAACTAAATCAGCCCCAGCATTTT.

The J gene is TRBJ2-1, the V gene TRBV29-1, with 7 nucleotides matching TRBD1. Per germline, CDR1 SQVTM and CDR2 ANQGSEA. CDR3 length: 13 residues. The ends lost 8 bases at V and 9 bases at J; junction bases unmatched: 13. CDR3 in amino acids: CSYRDRAYGEQFF. As DNA, the CDR3 is TGCAGCTACCGGGACAGAGCCTACGGTGAGCAGTTCTTC.

The chain carries TRBV5-1 and TRBJ2-7, with 13 bases identical to TRBD2. The CDR3 has 16 residues. J lost 3 bases, V lost 5 bases, and 8 bases had no gene match. Germline V gene data show CDR1 as SGHRS and CDR2 as YFSETQ. Here the CDR3 DNA reads TGCGCCAGCAGAATGGGACTAGCGGGGTTGAACTACGAGCAGTACTTC. Encoded protein: CASRMGLAGLNYEQYF.

The chain links TRBV29-1 to TRBJ1-2, with D perhaps TRBD1 (5 bases). The CDR3 length is 18 residues. Germline V gene lookup returns CDR1 SQVTM and CDR2 ANQGSEA. V was cut by 0 bases and J by 4 bases, with 24 bases left in between. The CDR3 nucleotides are TGCAGCGTTGAAGATTCAACTCCGCTCCAGGGATGGGGCTATGGCTACACCTTC. Amino acid sequence: CSVEDSTPLQGWGYGYTF.

V is TRBV5-1 and J is TRBJ2-2; 7 bases align to TRBD2. With 0 bases clipped from V and 4 bases from J, the junction kept 9 bases outside the gene matches. Germline loops: CDR1 SGHRS, CDR2 YFSETQ. CDR3 length: 17 residues. CDR3 DNA: TGCGCCAGCAGCTTGGCTGGTAGCGGGTTATTCACCGGGGAGCTGTTTTTT. Protein: CASSLAGSGLFTGELFF.

The chain couples TRBV10-3 to TRBJ1-6; D call uncertain. This CDR3 has 13 amino acids. With 0 bases removed from V and 6 bases from J, the gap between germline ends came to 3 bases. Germline CDR1 reads ENHRY; CDR2 reads SYGVKD. In DNA, the CDR3 is TGTGCCATCAGTGAGTCGAGTAATTCACCCCTCCACTTT. Translating gives CAISESSNSPLHF.

V gene TRBV6-6 combines with J gene TRBJ1-2; tentative D call: TRBD1 (5 bases). Trimming took 6 bases from V and 6 from J, leaving 14 bases between them. The CDR3 has 13 amino acids. CDR1 and CDR2 (germline): MNHNY, SVGAGI (reference sequence). For the CDR3, the DNA is TGTGCCAGCAGCCTCGACAGAAAGGATGGCTACACCTTC. It yields the protein CASSLDRKDGYTF.